The TCR beta chain under discussion was sequenced for a study of T cells after posttransplantation cyclophosphamide. This clone was seen only a few times. On the day of bone marrow donation, the related graft donor provided peripheral blood. This CDR3 comprises 17 residues. The germline V and J ends were trimmed by 3 bases and 0 bases, with 15 bases remaining between them. Germline-derived CDR1 and CDR2 are LNHDA and SQIVND (reference sequence). This table comes from immunoSEQ multiplex PCR, and its TCRdb copy is limited to in-frame clones, with some not included. Observed are 40,000 to 55,000 clones, no singletons, with the top ten taking approximately 2.4%.

The source of this sequence is a middle-aged man in good health, CMV-negative, and a related stem cell transplant donor. The sample consisted of PBMCs. This chain connects TRBV19 to TRBJ2-1; D is unclear. CDR3 amino acids: CASSMRHPPGSYNEQFF. The CDR3 bases are TGTGCCAGTAGTATGAGGCACCCGCCTGGCTCCTACAATGAGCAGTTCTTC.